Listed below are T cell receptor beta chains from one sample, sequenced in a study of regulatory T cells in long-lasting Graves disease. Using its own MiXCR run on the multiplex PCR reads, TCRdb lists one record per CDR3 protein. The repertoire includes 620,000 or so distinct CDR3 sequences, less than 20% of them detected once, and about 17% sits in the top ten. The same sample was also studied in work on T cells in Graves' hyperthyroidism and ophthalmopathy.

Sequencing used peripheral blood mononuclear cells (PBMCs), obtained at new diagnosis, from a patient treated with antithyroid drugs. Receptors originate from a woman aged 30 to 39 with Graves disease. CDR3s include the opening cysteine and the closing phenylalanine or tryptophan. D genes are given only for firm matches. The size field is filled for only some rows; it gives once, few, many or a size class.

J gene	D gene	clone size	V gene	CDR3 DNA	CDR3 protein
TRBJ2-5	TRBD1	few	TRBV30	TGTGCCTGGAGTAAGACAACAGGGGGCCAGGAGACCCAGTACTTC	CAWSKTTGGQETQYF
TRBJ2-4	TRBD1	few	TRBV6-2/TRBV6-3	TGTGCCAGCAGTTACACTCCTTCGACAGGGCCCCAAAACATTCAGTACTTC	CASSYTPSTGPQNIQYF
TRBJ1-2	TRBD1	many	TRBV6-1	TGTGCCAGCAGTGAAGGGACACTCCCCAGGGGGTATGGCTACACCTTC	CASSEGTLPRGYGYTF
TRBJ2-3	-	few	TRBV5-4	TGTGCCAGCAGCTTGAGGCAGAACACAGATACGCAGTATTTT	CASSLRQNTDTQYF
TRBJ2-7	-	few	TRBV10-2	TGCGCCAGCGTCAGCCTCCCCAACGCCTACGAGCAGTACTTC	CASVSLPNAYEQYF
TRBJ1-6	-	few	TRBV5-5	TGTGCCAGCAGCCAGACCCCGCTCAACTTAGACTCCTATAATTCACCCCTCCACTTT	CASSQTPLNLDSYNSPLHF
TRBJ2-5	-	-	TRBV20-1	TGCAGCGCCCCCGGGTCCCAAGAGACCCAGTACTTC	CSAPGSQETQYF
TRBJ2-5	-	many	TRBV27	TGTGCCAGCAGTTTATTCGGACAGCTTCAAGAGACCCAGTACTTC	CASSLFGQLQETQYF
TRBJ1-4	-	few	TRBV12-3/TRBV12-4	TGTGCCAGCAGTTTACGTTGGCCAGCCGGAAAACTGTTTTTT	CASSLRWPAGKLFF
TRBJ2-1	TRBD2	many	TRBV2	TGTGCCAGCAGGGGACTAGTAGGGGATTGGTTCTTC	CASRGLVGDWFF
TRBJ1-1	TRBD1	-	TRBV24-1	TGTGCCACCAGTGGACCGGGACAGGGAGAGCCGCAAGCTTTCTTT	CATSGPGQGEPQAFF
TRBJ1-1	-	few	TRBV5-6	TGTGCCAGCAGCATAGGGGGTTACGCTGAAGCTTTCTTT	CASSIGGYAEAFF
TRBJ2-3	TRBD2	many	TRBV6-1	TGTGCCAGCTCTCTGACGGCGGGAGGATCCACAGATACGCAGTATTTT	CASSLTAGGSTDTQYF
TRBJ1-5	-	many	TRBV20-1	TGCAGTGCCGCAGGTGATACAGGGTTCAATCAGCCCCAGCATTTT	CSAAGDTGFNQPQHF
TRBJ1-5	-	many	TRBV29-1	TGCAGCGCTTGGGGGGGTAGCAATCAGCCCCAGCATTTT	CSAWGGSNQPQHF